A selection of T cell receptor beta chains follows, all from one sample in a study of blood T cell repertoires in COVID-19. The table came from immunoSEQ multiplex PCR; TCRdb's copy has only in-frame clones and leaves some out. The repertoire has over 200,000 clones, approximately 90% of them found once; the top ten carry 1.2%. Sequencing used PBMCs or T cells enriched from blood (not recorded which). The receptors originated from a human donor in a cohort exposed to, infected with or recovered from COVID-19 (not recorded which). The donor label of this sample is uncertain. Both conserved end residues are part of each CDR3. Each record gives: D gene, clone size, CDR3 length, J gene, V gene, CDR3 DNA, CDR3 protein. D genes are given only for firm matches. The size of a clone is reported for some rows only, either as once, few or many, or as a class for expanded clones.

d_gene: TRBD2
abundance: -
len: 16
j_gene: TRBJ2-5
v_gene: TRBV7-2
CDR3nt: TGTGCCAGCAGCCCCAGACTAGCGGGGGCCCAAGAGACCCAGTACTTC
CDR3aa: CASSPRLAGAQETQYF

d_gene: -
abundance: -
len: 15
j_gene: TRBJ2-3
v_gene: TRBV5-1
CDR3nt: TGCGCCAGCAGTTACAGGACGGGACTTGAGGATACGCAGTATTTT
CDR3aa: CASSYRTGLEDTQYF

d_gene: TRBD2
abundance: -
len: 13
j_gene: TRBJ2-5
v_gene: TRBV15
CDR3nt: TGTGCCACCGCGGGAGAGCTTGGGGAGACCCAGTACTTC
CDR3aa: CATAGELGETQYF

d_gene: TRBD1
abundance: -
len: 18
j_gene: TRBJ2-7
v_gene: TRBV9
CDR3nt: TGTGCCAGCAGCGTTTCAAGATCGGGTCGGACAGGGCTCGACGAGCAGTACTTC
CDR3aa: CASSVSRSGRTGLDEQYF

d_gene: -
abundance: -
len: 16
j_gene: TRBJ2-6
v_gene: TRBV10-2
CDR3nt: TGCGCCACGCAGAGGTCCTCCGGGGTTGGGGCCAACGTCCTGACTTTC
CDR3aa: CATQRSSGVGANVLTF

d_gene: TRBD1
abundance: -
len: 15
j_gene: TRBJ1-1
v_gene: TRBV19
CDR3nt: TGTGCCAGTAGCGACGAGACAGGGGAGCACACTGAAGCTTTCTTT
CDR3aa: CASSDETGEHTEAFF

d_gene: -
abundance: -
len: 13
j_gene: TRBJ1-2
v_gene: TRBV4-3
CDR3nt: TGCGCCAGCAGCCTCGACAGGAACTATGGCTACACCTTC
CDR3aa: CASSLDRNYGYTF

d_gene: TRBD2
abundance: -
len: 14
j_gene: TRBJ2-1
v_gene: TRBV10-3
CDR3nt: TGTGCCATCAGTGAAGGGGGACTAGCCATCGAGCAGTTCTTC
CDR3aa: CAISEGGLAIEQFF

d_gene: -
abundance: -
len: 13
j_gene: TRBJ1-6
v_gene: TRBV6-5
CDR3nt: TGTGCCAGCAACGCGGCTTGGAATTCACCCCTCCACTTT
CDR3aa: CASNAAWNSPLHF

d_gene: TRBD1
abundance: -
len: 17
j_gene: TRBJ1-1
v_gene: TRBV4-1
CDR3nt: TGCGCCAGCAGCCATCCCGGAGGGACAGGGGGTAAAACTGAAGCTTTCTTT
CDR3aa: CASSHPGGTGGKTEAFF

d_gene: -
abundance: -
len: 14
j_gene: TRBJ1-2
v_gene: TRBV27
CDR3nt: TGTGCCAGCAGTAAAAATCAGGGTATAGATGGCTACACCTTC
CDR3aa: CASSKNQGIDGYTF

d_gene: TRBD1
abundance: -
len: 13
j_gene: TRBJ1-1
v_gene: TRBV6-5
CDR3nt: TGTGCCAGCAGGGGGACAGGGAACGCTGAAGCTTTCTTT
CDR3aa: CASRGTGNAEAFF

d_gene: TRBD1
abundance: -
len: 14
j_gene: TRBJ1-6
v_gene: TRBV7-9
CDR3nt: TGTGCCAGCAGCCTTCGACAGGGTGGGGCACCCCTCCACTTT
CDR3aa: CASSLRQGGAPLHF

d_gene: TRBD2
abundance: -
len: 16
j_gene: TRBJ2-1
v_gene: TRBV7-2
CDR3nt: TGTGCCAGCAGCTTATCGGGGAGCGGGGGGAACAATGAGCAGTTCTTC
CDR3aa: CASSLSGSGGNNEQFF

d_gene: -
abundance: -
len: 14
j_gene: TRBJ1-1
v_gene: TRBV25-1
CDR3nt: TGTGCCAGCCGTATTGGGGGGGGGTACACTGAAGCTTTCTTT
CDR3aa: CASRIGGGYTEAFF

d_gene: -
abundance: -
len: 14
j_gene: TRBJ1-5
v_gene: TRBV6-1
CDR3nt: TGTGCCAGCAGTGAAACGAGAGAAACTCAGCCCCAGCATTTT
CDR3aa: CASSETRETQPQHF

d_gene: -
abundance: -
len: 13
j_gene: TRBJ2-7
v_gene: TRBV28
CDR3nt: TGTGCCAGCAGCCAACTGGGGAGGTACGAGCAGTACTTC
CDR3aa: CASSQLGRYEQYF

d_gene: TRBD2
abundance: few
len: 16
j_gene: TRBJ2-7
v_gene: TRBV7-9
CDR3nt: TGTGCCAGCAGCCCACCGGAGTTGGGCGGGGGCTACGAGCAGTACTTC
CDR3aa: CASSPPELGGGYEQYF

d_gene: -
abundance: -
len: 12
j_gene: TRBJ1-6
v_gene: TRBV12-3/TRBV12-4
CDR3nt: TGTGCCAGCACTTCTAACAATTCACCCCTCCACTTT
CDR3aa: CASTSNNSPLHF

d_gene: -
abundance: -
len: 13
j_gene: TRBJ1-3
v_gene: TRBV28
CDR3nt: TGTGCCAGCAGTTTCGGAGCCGGAAACACCATATATTTT
CDR3aa: CASSFGAGNTIYF

d_gene: TRBD1
abundance: -
len: 15
j_gene: TRBJ1-3
v_gene: TRBV6-5
CDR3nt: TGTGCCAGCAGGCCGGGGACAGGGGGCGGAAACACCATATATTTT
CDR3aa: CASRPGTGGGNTIYF

d_gene: -
abundance: -
len: 11
j_gene: TRBJ2-2
v_gene: TRBV19
CDR3nt: TGTGCCAGTATGGAGACCGGGGAGCTGTTTTTT
CDR3aa: CASMETGELFF

d_gene: TRBD1
abundance: -
len: 15
j_gene: TRBJ2-1
v_gene: TRBV7-8
CDR3nt: TGTGCCAGCAGCTTACTGGGGACAGGGATAGCTGAGCAGTTCTTC
CDR3aa: CASSLLGTGIAEQFF

d_gene: -
abundance: -
len: 15
j_gene: TRBJ1-4
v_gene: TRBV9
CDR3nt: TGTGCCAGCAGCCCCTTACAGGGAAGTTTTGAAAAACTGTTTTTT
CDR3aa: CASSPLQGSFEKLFF

d_gene: -
abundance: -
len: 15
j_gene: TRBJ2-4
v_gene: TRBV6-1
CDR3nt: TGTGCCAGCAGTGAAACAGGGTCGGCGTTCAACATTCAGTACTTC
CDR3aa: CASSETGSAFNIQYF

d_gene: -
abundance: -
len: 12
j_gene: TRBJ1-4
v_gene: TRBV2
CDR3nt: TGTGCCAGCAGTGAATCAAATGAAAAACTGTTTTTT
CDR3aa: CASSESNEKLFF

d_gene: -
abundance: -
len: 15
j_gene: TRBJ1-2
v_gene: TRBV9
CDR3nt: TGTGCCAGCAGCGTAGGGCAGGGTGTTAACTATGGCTACACCTTC
CDR3aa: CASSVGQGVNYGYTF

d_gene: -
abundance: many
len: 13
j_gene: TRBJ2-7
v_gene: TRBV7-9
CDR3nt: TGTGCCAGCAGCCCCGCCCCGGGGTACGAGCAGTACTTC
CDR3aa: CASSPAPGYEQYF

d_gene: TRBD1
abundance: -
len: 16
j_gene: TRBJ2-3
v_gene: TRBV19
CDR3nt: TGTGCCAGTAGTTCGACAGGGTTAAGGCGCACAGATACGCAGTATTTT
CDR3aa: CASSSTGLRRTDTQYF

d_gene: TRBD1
abundance: -
len: 16
j_gene: TRBJ2-5
v_gene: TRBV27
CDR3nt: TGTGCCAGCAGTTTATCGTGGGCAGGGGGCGACGAGACCCAGTACTTC
CDR3aa: CASSLSWAGGDETQYF

d_gene: -
abundance: -
len: 17
j_gene: TRBJ1-6
v_gene: TRBV4-3
CDR3nt: TGCGCCAGCAGCCAAGATCGAGTGGGGCCTAGTAATTCACCCCTCCACTTT
CDR3aa: CASSQDRVGPSNSPLHF

d_gene: -
abundance: -
len: 13
j_gene: TRBJ2-5
v_gene: TRBV27
CDR3nt: TGTGCCAGCAGTTTCAGGGGGGCTGAGACCCAGTACTTC
CDR3aa: CASSFRGAETQYF

d_gene: -
abundance: -
len: 14
j_gene: TRBJ1-6
v_gene: TRBV10-2
CDR3nt: TGCGCCAGCCGTATTCGGACAGATAATTCACCCCTCCACTTT
CDR3aa: CASRIRTDNSPLHF

d_gene: -
abundance: -
len: 16
j_gene: TRBJ2-2
v_gene: TRBV5-6
CDR3nt: TGTGCCAGCAGCTTGGAACAGACCAAATTCACCGGGGAGCTGTTTTTT
CDR3aa: CASSLEQTKFTGELFF

d_gene: -
abundance: once
len: 14
j_gene: TRBJ2-7
v_gene: TRBV10-1
CDR3nt: TGCGCCAGCAGTGCCGTCCAGGGCGAGTACGAGCAGTACTTC
CDR3aa: CASSAVQGEYEQYF

d_gene: -
abundance: many
len: 16
j_gene: TRBJ1-5
v_gene: TRBV7-2
CDR3nt: TGTGCCAGCAGCTTGGCAGGGCCCCTTAGCAATCAGCCCCAGCATTTT
CDR3aa: CASSLAGPLSNQPQHF

d_gene: TRBD1
abundance: -
len: 15
j_gene: TRBJ1-2
v_gene: TRBV30
CDR3nt: TGTGCCTGGAGTTCCGGACAGGGGCTAAACTATGGCTACACCTTC
CDR3aa: CAWSSGQGLNYGYTF

d_gene: -
abundance: -
len: 14
j_gene: TRBJ2-2
v_gene: TRBV6-6
CDR3nt: TGTGCCAGTGACACAGGGGGGGTCACCGGGGAGCTGTTTTTT
CDR3aa: CASDTGGVTGELFF

d_gene: -
abundance: -
len: 15
j_gene: TRBJ1-5
v_gene: TRBV5-6
CDR3nt: TGTGCCAGCAGCCGGGGAACTTCTAGCAATCAGCCCCAGCATTTT
CDR3aa: CASSRGTSSNQPQHF

d_gene: TRBD1
abundance: few
len: 14
j_gene: TRBJ1-2
v_gene: TRBV19
CDR3nt: TGTGCCACCTTACCGGGACAGGGGGTCTCTGGCTACACCTTC
CDR3aa: CATLPGQGVSGYTF

d_gene: TRBD1
abundance: -
len: 14
j_gene: TRBJ1-4
v_gene: TRBV6-5
CDR3nt: TGTGCCAGCAGTAACAGGGGATATAATGAAAAACTGTTTTTT
CDR3aa: CASSNRGYNEKLFF